This T cell receptor beta chain was captured in a study of T cells expressing NK-cell markers. TCRdb re-called the 5' RACE reads; every CDR3 protein appears as one record, without DNA. The data show thousands of distinct CDR3 sequences, and the top ten clones hold about 60%. Germline CDR1 and CDR2: SGHAT and FQNNGV. The CDR3 length is 15 residues. This chain uses TRBV11-2 with TRBJ2-7; TCRdb picks TRBD1, but there is no DNA to check that call. Material for sequencing was blood T cells: a sorted CD56 or NKG2C T cell subset, CD4+ or CD8+ T cells, or bulk PBMC T cells (not recorded which). The origin of this receptor is a man aged 18 to 69 in good health. This chain's CDR3 is CASSLDKAGPYEQYF.